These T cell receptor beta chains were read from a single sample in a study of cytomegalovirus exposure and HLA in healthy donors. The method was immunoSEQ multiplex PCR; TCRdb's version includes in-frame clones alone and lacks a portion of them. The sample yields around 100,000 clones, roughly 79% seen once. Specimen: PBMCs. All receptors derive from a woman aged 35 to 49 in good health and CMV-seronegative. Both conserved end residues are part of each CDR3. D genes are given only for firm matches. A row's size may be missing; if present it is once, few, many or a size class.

TGTTCCAGCAGCTTATCGAGGGAAGCCAATGAGCAGTTCTTC	CSSSLSREANEQFF	once	NA	TRBJ2-1	TRBV7-3
TGTGCCAGTAGTATGGGGCGTGAAAGCTATGGCTACACCTTC	CASSMGRESYGYTF	NA	NA	TRBJ1-2	TRBV19
TGTGCCATCGGGGGGGACGTCGACACCGGGGAGCTGTTTTTT	CAIGGDVDTGELFF	NA	TRBD2	TRBJ2-2	TRBV10-3
TGTGCCAGCAGCGCATGGGGGAGGTATAGCACAGATACGCAGTATTTT	CASSAWGRYSTDTQYF	NA	NA	TRBJ2-3	TRBV9
TGTGCTAGTGGTTTGGCCTCATATTCCAGGGGGTCCGGGGCCAACGTCCTGACTTTC	CASGLASYSRGSGANVLTF	NA	TRBD1	TRBJ2-6	TRBV12-5
TGTGCCAGCAGCCAAGGGGGTCCTAATGAAAAACTGTTTTTT	CASSQGGPNEKLFF	NA	NA	TRBJ1-4	TRBV11-3
TGTGCCAGCAGCCCTACTTTAGCGGGAGGGTACGAGCAGTACTTC	CASSPTLAGGYEQYF	once	TRBD2	TRBJ2-7	TRBV7-2
TGTGCCAGCAGTTTATCAGGGGGCGCGCTTACAACTAATGAAAAACTGTTTTTT	CASSLSGGALTTNEKLFF	NA	TRBD1	TRBJ1-4	TRBV28
TGTGCCAGCAGCCCCCGCGCGGGGCGGGGAACCCAGTACTTC	CASSPRAGRGTQYF	NA	NA	TRBJ2-5	TRBV7-3
TGTGCCAGCGGACAGCACACTGAAGCTTTCTTT	CASGQHTEAFF	NA	NA	TRBJ1-1	TRBV6-1
TGTGCCAGCACCCTGAGGCAGGGGGCTAACTATGGCTACACCTTC	CASTLRQGANYGYTF	NA	TRBD1	TRBJ1-2	TRBV2
TGTGCCAGCAGCCCGGCTCGGAGAAACACCGGGGAGCTGTTTTTT	CASSPARRNTGELFF	NA	NA	TRBJ2-2	TRBV11-3
TGTGCCAGCAGTGCGAGAGGAACAGATACGCAGTATTTT	CASSARGTDTQYF	NA	NA	TRBJ2-3	TRBV6-1
TGTGCCAGCAGCGTAGCGTACAGGGGAAGGACCCAGTTCTTC	CASSVAYRGRTQFF	few	TRBD1	TRBJ2-1	TRBV9
TGTGCCAGCAGCTCCGCCGTGAAAGGAGCTAACTATGGCTACACCTTC	CASSSAVKGANYGYTF	NA	NA	TRBJ1-2	TRBV7-9
TGTGCCAGTAGTATGGTTCGGGACAGACCAATTGAGCAGTTCTTC	CASSMVRDRPIEQFF	NA	TRBD1	TRBJ2-1	TRBV19
TGTGCCAGCAGCCAAGATTGGGAAGGGACTAGCGGGCACCGCCAAGAGACCCAGTACTTC	CASSQDWEGTSGHRQETQYF	NA	TRBD2	TRBJ2-5	TRBV14
TGTGCCAGCAGCTTGGCCGTAGCTAACACCGGGGAGCTGTTTTTT	CASSLAVANTGELFF	NA	NA	TRBJ2-2	TRBV5-4
TGTGCCAGCAGCCACTGGGGCACCATTTCCACAGATACGCAGTATTTT	CASSHWGTISTDTQYF	NA	NA	TRBJ2-3	TRBV4-2
TGTGCCAGCAGTTATGGGGCGGGATTTGACGAGCAGTACTTC	CASSYGAGFDEQYF	NA	NA	TRBJ2-7	TRBV6-6
TGTGCCAGCAGTGTGGAGGTGCGCCAGCCCCAGCATTTT	CASSVEVRQPQHF	NA	NA	TRBJ1-5	TRBV2
TGTGCCAGCAGCCCCCAGGGTTGGCAGGCCTACGAGCAGTACTTC	CASSPQGWQAYEQYF	NA	NA	TRBJ2-7	TRBV7-2
TGTGCCAGCAGCTTCACTCCCGGGACTAGCGGGGGTAATGAGCAGTTCTTC	CASSFTPGTSGGNEQFF	NA	TRBD2	TRBJ2-1	TRBV9
TGTGCCAGCAGCTTGGACAGACAGCCCCAGCATTTT	CASSLDRQPQHF	NA	NA	TRBJ1-5	TRBV5-4